This is a list of T cell receptor beta chains from one sample in a study of cytomegalovirus exposure and HLA in healthy donors. Produced via immunoSEQ multiplex PCR; TCRdb's table is partial and in-frame only. Found here are 90,000 or so clones, around 80% of them singletons; the top ten hold 4% to 5.5%. The material sequenced was PBMCs. These receptors all come from a male donor in good health and CMV-seropositive. CDR3s include the opening cysteine and the closing phenylalanine or tryptophan. The D gene is left open where the match is weak. Clone size is not always given. Where it is, it says once, few, many or a class for expanded clones.

v_call	clone_size	d_call	j_call	cdr3_aa	cdr3_nt
TRBV28	.	TRBD1	TRBJ2-7	CASRLPGQGTSEQYF	TGTGCCAGCAGACTACCGGGACAGGGGACATCCGAGCAGTACTTC
TRBV7-9	.	.	TRBJ2-7	CASSLRGVEQYF	TGTGCCAGCAGCTTACGCGGGGTCGAGCAGTACTTC
TRBV4-2	.	.	TRBJ2-2	CASSPGPGQRPPETGELLF	TGTGCCAGCAGCCCTGGGCCCGGACAGCGGCCCCCGGAGACCGGGGAGCTGCTTTTT
TRBV18	few	TRBD2	TRBJ2-7	CASSPNQRGEGYEQYF	TGTGCCAGCTCACCCAACCAGAGAGGGGAGGGCTACGAGCAGTACTTC
TRBV5-5	.	TRBD2	TRBJ2-7	CASSSIAGAYEQYF	TGTGCCAGCAGCTCGATAGCGGGAGCGTACGAGCAGTACTTC
TRBV6-5	.	.	TRBJ1-6	CASTRDWNNSPLHF	TGTGCCAGCACCAGGGACTGGAATAATTCACCCCTCCACTTT
TRBV19	.	TRBD1	TRBJ1-1	CASDTGQPNTEAFF	TGTGCCAGTGATACGGGACAGCCCAACACTGAAGCTTTCTTT
TRBV5-1	.	TRBD2	TRBJ2-1	CASSSSSSGRSNEQFF	TGCGCCAGCAGCTCCTCCTCTAGCGGGAGAAGCAATGAGCAGTTCTTC
TRBV19	.	.	TRBJ2-3	CASSVEVDTQYF	TGTGCCAGTAGTGTCGAGGTAGATACGCAGTATTTT
TRBV6-5	.	.	TRBJ2-5	CASSTTRGETQYF	TGTGCCAGCAGTACCACTAGAGGCGAGACCCAGTACTTC
TRBV30	.	TRBD2	TRBJ2-7	CAWSLASGSAYEQYF	TGTGCCTGGAGTTTAGCTAGCGGGAGCGCCTACGAGCAGTACTTC
TRBV27	.	.	TRBJ2-7	CASSRQGGEQYF	TGTGCCAGCAGTCGACAGGGAGGCGAGCAGTACTTC
TRBV7-9	.	TRBD1	TRBJ1-1	CASSPALTGGEAFF	TGTGCCAGCAGCCCTGCCCTGACAGGGGGGGAAGCTTTCTTT
TRBV6-1	.	.	TRBJ2-3	CASSETGGATDTQYF	TGTGCCAGCAGTGAAACTGGCGGGGCCACAGATACGCAGTATTTT
TRBV7-9	.	.	TRBJ2-3	CASSLATGSGDTQYF	TGTGCCAGCAGCTTAGCTACCGGGAGTGGCGATACGCAGTATTTT
TRBV10-1	.	.	TRBJ2-5	CASSTGGTQYF	TGCGCCAGCAGCACCGGCGGGACCCAGTACTTC
TRBV28	.	TRBD2	TRBJ2-7	CASSLSSGETYEQYF	TGTGCCAGCAGTTTATCTAGCGGAGAGACCTACGAGCAGTACTTC
TRBV19	.	TRBD2	TRBJ2-3	CASTQTSGRNTQYF	TGTGCCAGTACCCAGACTAGCGGGAGAAATACGCAGTATTTT
TRBV14	medium-sized	.	TRBJ1-4	CASSQGARRNEKLFF	TGTGCCAGCAGCCAAGGGGCACGGAGGAATGAAAAACTGTTTTTT
TRBV7-3	.	.	TRBJ2-3	CASSLSGSADTQYF	TGTGCCAGCAGCTTGTCGGGTTCTGCAGATACGCAGTATTTT
TRBV28	.	.	TRBJ1-2	CASSIDSNYGYTF	TGTGCCAGCAGTATCGACAGCAACTATGGCTACACCTTC
TRBV7-8	.	TRBD2	TRBJ2-7	CASSSHGGGGTGYEQYF	TGTGCCAGCAGCTCCCACGGGGGGGGAGGAACAGGCTACGAGCAGTACTTC
TRBV19	.	TRBD1	TRBJ1-2	CASTLMGQPLGAGYTF	TGTGCCAGTACCTTAATGGGACAGCCCCTGGGTGCTGGCTACACCTTC
TRBV27	.	.	TRBJ1-4	CASSLTGTYGEKLFF	TGTGCCAGCAGTTTAACCGGGACTTACGGGGAAAAACTGTTTTTT
TRBV5-1	.	TRBD1	TRBJ1-4	CASSLQSGTGDEKLFF	TGCGCCAGCAGCTTGCAATCCGGGACAGGGGATGAAAAACTGTTTTTT
TRBV28	.	TRBD1	TRBJ2-7	CASRVGQGGYEQYF	TGTGCCAGCAGAGTCGGACAGGGAGGCTACGAGCAGTACTTC
TRBV27	.	TRBD2	TRBJ2-5	CASSLSGGGSGGQETQYF	TGTGCCAGCAGTTTATCAGGAGGCGGTAGCGGGGGCCAAGAGACCCAGTACTTC
TRBV13	few	TRBD2	TRBJ2-3	CASSFKLAGGPGTDTQYF	TGTGCCAGCAGCTTTAAACTAGCGGGAGGGCCGGGCACAGATACGCAGTATTTT
TRBV6-1	once	.	TRBJ2-5	CASSEVPSTQGRRGQETQYF	TGTGCCAGCAGTGAAGTGCCGTCAACGCAGGGCCGACGGGGGCAAGAGACCCAGTACTTC
TRBV30	.	TRBD1	TRBJ2-2	CAWAGQENTGELFF	TGTGCCTGGGCAGGACAGGAAAACACCGGGGAGCTGTTTTTT
TRBV11-1	.	.	TRBJ2-7	CASSLNARGHEQYF	TGTGCCAGCAGCTTAAATGCCAGGGGTCACGAGCAGTACTTC
TRBV7-9	.	TRBD1	TRBJ2-5	CASSFGDRDQETQYF	TGTGCCAGCAGCTTTGGGGACAGGGACCAAGAGACCCAGTACTTC
TRBV5-4	.	TRBD1	TRBJ2-7	CASSSGQDSYEQYF	TGTGCCAGCAGCTCAGGACAGGACTCCTACGAGCAGTACTTC